The entry below gives a single T cell receptor (beta chain) sequence along with its context. As yet, its antigen is unknown. These data are taken from a study of cytomegalovirus exposure and HLA in healthy donors. Study-wide findings and caveats: Sequencing depth across donors, presence/absence analyses assumed, was roughly uniform.

Researchers ran the PCR with 60 Vbeta and 13 Jbeta primers. Original analysis: Later work found tens of millions of unique TCR beta chains, with approximately 12 million shared. TCRdb's copy holds only in-frame clones and misses some; the assay was immunoSEQ multiplex PCR. V and J calls and clone size are given by that table; D and trimming were obtained from the DNA. The sample has some 170,000 clones; just under 80% are singletons. V shed 3 bases and J shed 8 bases, with 10 bases lying between them. This CDR3 spans 12 amino acids. Germline values: CDR1 PRHDT, CDR2 FYEKMQ (reference sequence). Material: PBMCs. This chain connects TRBV13 to TRBJ1-2; D not certain. This TCR was sampled from a woman aged 45 to 65 in good health and CMV-seronegative. Written as DNA, the CDR3 is TGTGCCAGCAGCTTCCCCCGTTCGGGCTACACCTTC. Amino acids: CASSFPRSGYTF.